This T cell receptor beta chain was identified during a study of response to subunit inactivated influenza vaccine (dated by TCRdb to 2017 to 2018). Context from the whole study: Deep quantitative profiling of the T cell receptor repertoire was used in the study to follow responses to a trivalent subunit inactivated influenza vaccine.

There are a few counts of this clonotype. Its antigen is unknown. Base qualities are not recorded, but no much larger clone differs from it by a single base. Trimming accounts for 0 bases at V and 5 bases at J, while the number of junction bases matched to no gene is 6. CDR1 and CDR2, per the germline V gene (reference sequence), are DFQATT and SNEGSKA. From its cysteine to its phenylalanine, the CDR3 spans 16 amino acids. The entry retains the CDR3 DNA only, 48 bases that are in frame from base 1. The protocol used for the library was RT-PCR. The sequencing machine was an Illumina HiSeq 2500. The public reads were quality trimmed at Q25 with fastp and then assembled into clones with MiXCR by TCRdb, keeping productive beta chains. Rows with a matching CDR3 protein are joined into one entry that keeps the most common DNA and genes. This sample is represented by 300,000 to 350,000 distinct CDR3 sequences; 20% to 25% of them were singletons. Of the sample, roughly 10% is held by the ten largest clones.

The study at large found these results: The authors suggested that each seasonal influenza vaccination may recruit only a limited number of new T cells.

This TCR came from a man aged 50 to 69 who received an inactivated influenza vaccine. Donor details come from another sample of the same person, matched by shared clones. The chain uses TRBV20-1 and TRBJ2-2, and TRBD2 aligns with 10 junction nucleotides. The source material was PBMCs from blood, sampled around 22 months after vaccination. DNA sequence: TGCAGTGCTAGAGACCTAGCGGGAGCTAGTACCGGGGAGCTGTTTTTT. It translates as CSARDLAGASTGELFF.